This T cell receptor beta chain was sequenced in a study of blood T cells in healthy people across ages. Germline CDR1 reads MDHEN; CDR2 reads SYDVKM. Trimming removed 7 bases at V and 0 bases at J, with 14 bases between. CDR3 length equals 15 residues. A second PCR, run for about 7 to 12 cycles, used a sample-barcoded 5' primer plus a J-beta primer mix. In TCRdb, the 5' RACE reads were re-called with MiXCR into one record per CDR3 protein. This table has approximately 1.5 million distinct CDR3 sequences, about 42% appearing once. This receptor was identified in a woman between 18 and 30 years old in good health. The chain joins TRBV28 to TRBJ2-3, with D perhaps matching TRBD2 (6 bases). The sequenced sample was blood. CDR3 loop: CASIRGLLSTDTQYF. In nucleotides, the CDR3 is TGTGCCAGCATCCGGGGACTGCTAAGCACAGATACGCAGTATTTT.